Each of the 17 T cell receptor beta chains below was sequenced from the same sample in a study of lymphopenia after photon versus proton radiotherapy (dated by TCRdb to the late 2010s). Library preparation employed the immunoSEQ multiplex PCR assay. TCRdb's version of the immuneACCESS table is confined to in-frame rearrangements and falls short of the full clone set. An unresolved V gene accounts for under half of the shortfall where checked; the remainder is of unknown origin. The sample data list about 70,000 clones, and approximately 90% of these were observed just once. Around 2.2% of the sample lies in the top ten. This specimen consisted of peripheral blood, obtained from a patient treated with photon-based radiotherapy. These receptors were collected from a woman in her 40s with cholangiocarcinoma.

The J gene is TRBJ1-2, the V gene TRBV5-6; D remains unclear. Per germline, CDR1 SGHDT and CDR2 YYEEEE. Trimming removed 3 bases at V and 4 bases at J, with 10 bases between. The CDR3 runs 13 residues. The CDR3 region is CASSSAGSYGYTF. The CDR3 DNA is TGTGCCAGCAGCTCGGCTGGAAGCTATGGCTACACCTTC.

This chain uses TRBV25-1 with TRBJ2-3, with D possibly matching TRBD1 (6 bases). CDR3 length equals 12 residues. From germline, CDR1 is MGHDK and CDR2 SYGVNS. CDR3 DNA sequence: TGTGCAGTCTCAGGGGGCACAGATACGCAGTATTTT. It is translated as CAVSGGTDTQYF.

J is TRBJ1-2 and V is TRBV19, with 9 bases lining up with TRBD1. The CDR3 spans 14 residues. The V segment lost 5 bases and the J segment 10 bases; nucleotides outside the gene matches: 11. CDR1 LNHDA and CDR2 SQIVND come from the germline V gene (reference sequence). CDR3: CASSLIDRGSVYTF. DNA for the CDR3: TGTGCCAGTAGTCTCATCGACAGGGGGTCCGTCTACACCTTC.

The rearrangement links TRBV9 to TRBJ1-1, with 9 bases lining up with TRBD1. Per germline, CDR1 SGDLS and CDR2 YYNGEE. Trimming removed 4 bases from V and 7 bases from J; junction bases left unmatched: 8. CDR3 size: 14 residues. CDR3 DNA: TGTGCCAGCAGCCTTCAGGACAGGGGTGGTGAAGCTTTCTTT. Its translation is CASSLQDRGGEAFF.

The genes are TRBV29-1 and TRBJ2-5, with a tentative D call TRBD1 (6 bases). There are 13 residues in the CDR3. V was clipped by 6 bases and J by 2 bases, with 13 bases between them. Germline CDR1 and CDR2: SQVTM and ANQGSEA. The CDR3 DNA follows: TGCAGCGTCGCCGGACAGCCACAAGAGACCCAGTACTTC. Amino acids: CSVAGQPQETQYF. Full variable domain (missing parts from reference TRBV29-1 and TRBJ2-5): SAVISQKPSRDICQRGTSLTIQCQVDSQVTMMFWYRQQPGQSLTLIATANQGSEATYESGFVIDKFPISRPNLTFSTLTVSNMSPEDSSIYLCSVAGQPQETQYFGPGTRLLVL.

The chain carries TRBV19 and TRBJ1-4; D not certain. V lost 3 bases to trimming and J lost 5 bases, with 10 bases between them. CDR1 is LNHDA and CDR2 is SQIVND in the germline V gene (reference sequence). The CDR3 sequence is 14 residues long. The CDR3 coding sequence is TGTGCCAGTAGTATCTCGGTGTGGAATGAAAAACTGTTTTTT. Protein: CASSISVWNEKLFF.

About this clone: An end of the junction does not agree with germline; a read error may underlie this. The V call is TRBV30, the J call TRBJ2-3; 7 positions agree with TRBD2. The CDR3 covers 11 residues. Germline V gene sequence: CDR1 GTSNPN, CDR2 SVGIG (reference sequence). CDR3 residues: CAWSPGGLYNF. DNA of the CDR3: TGTGCCTGGAGCCCTGGGGGACTATATAATTTT. Using reference TRBV30 and TRBJ2-3 for the parts outside the CDR3, the full variable domain is SQTIHQWPATLVQPVGSPLSLECTVEGTSNPNLYWYRQAAGRGLQLLFYSVGIGQISSEVPQNLSASRPQDRQFILSSKKLLLSDSGFYLCAWSPGGLYNFGPGTRLTVL.

This clone was counted once. The chain carries TRBV19 and TRBJ1-1; a possible D gene is TRBD1 (5 bases). Trimming removed 3 bases at V and 0 bases at J, with 17 bases between. The CDR3 has 17 residues. The germline V gene has CDR1 LNHDA and CDR2 SQIVND (reference sequence). CDR3 in DNA: TGTGCCAGTAGTATCCCCCGGGGCTCGTCTATGAACACTGAAGCTTTCTTT. It encodes CASSIPRGSSMNTEAFF.

The chain couples TRBV19 to TRBJ1-2, with D possibly being TRBD1 (5 bases). Deletions cut 6 bases from V and 4 bases from J, with 12 bases between. Germline-derived CDR1 and CDR2 are LNHDA and SQIVND (reference sequence). The CDR3 sequence is 13 residues long. The CDR3 is CASSDRPFYGYTF. CDR3 nucleotides: TGTGCCAGTAGCGACAGACCCTTCTATGGCTACACCTTC.

This sequence joins TRBV4-1 and TRBJ2-6, with D hard to call. V was cut by 6 bases and J by 2 bases, with 14 bases left in between. The CDR3 sequence is 16 residues long. The germline V gene has CDR1 MGHRA and CDR2 YSYEKL. The CDR3 DNA follows: TGCGCCAGCAGGAGCCCCGGACGGGCTGGGGCCAACGTCCTGACTTTC. Translation: CASRSPGRAGANVLTF.

This rearrangement joins TRBV10-3 to TRBJ2-1; 9 bases match TRBD2. The V gene end was trimmed by 7 bases and the J gene end by 1 base; junction bases not matched to a gene: 5. Germline lookup yields CDR1 ENHRY and CDR2 SYGVKD. The CDR3 consists of 15 residues. CDR3 sequence: CAITDSGGSYNEQFF. In DNA form, the CDR3 reads TGTGCCATCACTGATAGCGGGGGTTCCTACAATGAGCAGTTCTTC.

This chain joins TRBV28 and TRBJ1-2; 7 nucleotides align to TRBD1. Losses at the gene ends were 7 bases for V and 3 bases for J; bases not matched to a gene: 8. Per germline, CDR1 MDHEN and CDR2 SYDVKM. CDR3 length: 14 amino acids. Here the CDR3 reads CASTPITGDYGYTF. CDR3 nucleotides: TGTGCCAGCACTCCCATAACAGGGGACTATGGCTACACCTTC.

The J gene is TRBJ2-5, the V gene TRBV11-3; weak D call: TRBD1 (6 bases). Germline CDR1 is SGHNT and CDR2 is YENEEA. The CDR3 loop spans 14 amino acids. V was cut by 4 bases and J by 1 base, with 10 bases left in between. CDR3 DNA: TGTGCCAGCAGCTCCTCGACAGGCCAAGAGACCCAGTACTTC. It specifies CASSSSTGQETQYF.

There are a few counts of this clone. The chain uses TRBV21-1 and TRBJ2-5; TRBD1, the table's D call, was not compared with the DNA. TRBV21-1 is a documented pseudogene. The CDR3 loop spans 15 amino acids. This CDR3 is CASSKGTGCQETQYF. In nucleotides, the CDR3 is TGTGCCAGCAGCAAAGGGACAGGGTGCCAAGAGACCCAGTACTTC.

The gene calls are TRBV7-9 and TRBJ1-1; 7 nucleotides align to TRBD1. CDR3 length: 14 amino acids. Germline V gives CDR1 SEHNR, CDR2 FQNEAQ (reference sequence). V trimming: 0 bases; J trimming: 4 bases; junction bases outside the gene matches: 2. CDR3 sequence: CASSLARGGTEAFF. CDR3 DNA: TGTGCCAGCAGCTTAGCCAGGGGGGGCACTGAAGCTTTCTTT.

This CDR3 is CASSLAGAGGTEAFF. In DNA form, the CDR3 reads TGTGCCAGCAGTTTGGCAGGGGCCGGCGGCACTGAAGCTTTCTTT. V and J are TRBV28 and TRBJ1-1; D perhaps matches TRBD1 (6 bases). V lost 3 bases to trimming and J lost 4 bases, with 15 bases between them. Per the germline V gene, CDR1 is MDHEN and CDR2 is SYDVKM. CDR3 length equals 15 residues.

The chain employs TRBV6-5 and TRBJ1-1, with a possible D match to TRBD1 (6 bases). The CDR3 is 15 amino acids. Germline lookup yields CDR1 MNHEY and CDR2 SVGAGI. V lost 2 bases and J lost 1, with 11 bases in between. CDR3 bases: TGTGCCAGCAGTTACAGGGAAGGGGGGAACACTGAAGCTTTCTTT. Protein sequence: CASSYREGGNTEAFF.